Listed below are T cell receptor beta chains from one sample, sequenced in a study of T cells in tuberculosis. The repertoire was sequenced with immunoSEQ multiplex PCR; TCRdb's copy has only in-frame clones and lacks some. The sample lists more than 70,000 clones; around 90% were seen once. Source material: CD1b-GMM tetramer-negative cells sorted from PBMCs. Receptors were obtained from an adult woman with latent tuberculosis. Both conserved end residues are part of each CDR3. The D gene is left open where the match is weak. Size values are once, few and many counts, or a class for expanded clones, and some rows have none.

>NA|TRBJ1-4|TRBV4-1|NA
CASSQDPHPLPTNEKLFF
TGCGCCAGCAGCCAAGATCCACACCCCTTACCAACTAATGAAAAACTGTTTTTT
>NA|TRBJ1-5|TRBV6-6|NA
CASTGLAYSNQPQHF
TGTGCCAGCACAGGGTTGGCATATAGCAATCAGCCCCAGCATTTT
>NA|TRBJ2-5|TRBV6-6|few
CASSLEARQETQYF
TGTGCCAGCAGCCTCGAAGCGCGCCAAGAGACCCAGTACTTC
>NA|TRBJ2-4|TRBV6-1|NA
CASQVAGIQYF
TGTGCCAGCCAGGTGGCGGGCATTCAGTACTTC
>TRBD1|TRBJ1-5|TRBV7-9|once
CASSSGQGRNQPQHF
TGTGCCAGCAGTTCGGGACAGGGGCGCAATCAGCCCCAGCATTTT
>TRBD2|TRBJ2-1|TRBV6-4|NA
CASSVGTSGYNEQFF
TGTGCCAGCAGTGTAGGGACTAGCGGCTACAATGAGCAGTTCTTC
>NA|TRBJ1-2|TRBV9|NA
CASSVGVQLGYTF
TGTGCCAGCAGCGTAGGAGTACAGTTGGGCTACACCTTC
>NA|TRBJ2-3|TRBV10-3|once
CAIRGQGGWTDTQYF
TGTGCCATCAGAGGACAGGGAGGGTGGACAGATACGCAGTATTTT
>TRBD1|TRBJ2-1|TRBV5-6|NA
CASSFLAGTGGAYNEQFF
TGTGCCAGCAGCTTTTTAGCCGGAACAGGGGGCGCATACAATGAGCAGTTCTTC
>TRBD1|TRBJ1-2|TRBV4-1|NA
CASSGFILRGTGGDRSYGYTF
TGCGCCAGCAGCGGGTTTATTTTACGCGGGACAGGGGGGGACAGGTCGTATGGCTACACCTTC
>NA|TRBJ1-1|TRBV7-3|NA
CASSLGERTEAFF
TGTGCCAGCAGCTTAGGGGAACGGACAGAAGCTTTCTTT
>TRBD1|TRBJ2-7|TRBV5-4|NA
CASSRGQGYEQYF
TGTGCCAGCAGCCGCGGACAGGGGTACGAGCAGTACTTC
>TRBD2|TRBJ2-2|TRBV30|NA
CACRTSVDTGELFF
TGTGCCTGTCGGACTAGCGTAGATACCGGGGAGCTGTTTTTT
>TRBD2|TRBJ2-3|TRBV2|NA
CASSVTSGGAYYF
TGTGCCAGCAGTGTTACTAGCGGGGGGGCGTATTATTTT
>TRBD1|TRBJ1-1|TRBV18|NA
CASSPGTAGNTEAFF
TGTGCCAGCTCACCAGGGACAGCAGGGAACACTGAAGCTTTCTTT
>TRBD1|TRBJ2-4|TRBV19|NA
CASRNTGQLAKNIQYF
TGTGCCAGTAGAAATACGGGACAGCTAGCCAAAAACATTCAGTACTTC
>TRBD1|TRBJ1-2|TRBV5-1|NA
CASSLQTGEYGYTF
TGCGCCAGCAGCTTGCAGACAGGGGAGTATGGCTACACCTTC
>NA|TRBJ2-1|TRBV15|NA
CATSTSRGWGSDEQFF
TGTGCCACCAGCACCTCAAGGGGGTGGGGGTCCGATGAGCAGTTCTTC
>TRBD1|TRBJ1-1|TRBV18|once
CASSPLWTGPKDTEAFF
TGTGCCAGCTCACCACTCTGGACAGGGCCCAAGGACACTGAAGCTTTCTTT
>TRBD1|TRBJ1-1|TRBV19|once
CATGGNGQMNTEAFF
TGTGCCACAGGGGGCAATGGGCAGATGAACACTGAAGCTTTCTTT
>TRBD2|TRBJ2-3|TRBV20-1|few
CSARITSGRYF
TGCAGTGCTAGAATCACTAGCGGGCGGTATTTT
>NA|TRBJ2-1|TRBV23-1|NA
CASSQSNFNEQFF
TGCGCCAGCAGTCAATCGAACTTCAATGAGCAGTTCTTC
>NA|TRBJ2-6|TRBV14|once
CASSQARVSGANVLTF
TGTGCCAGCAGCCAAGCCAGGGTCTCTGGGGCCAACGTCCTGACTTTC
>NA|TRBJ2-5|TRBV7-9|NA
CASSSYQETQYF
TGTGCCAGCAGCTCCTACCAAGAGACCCAGTACTTC
>NA|TRBJ2-2|TRBV27|NA
CASSMLAPPNTGELFF
TGTGCCAGCAGTATGCTAGCCCCTCCGAACACCGGGGAGCTGTTTTTT
>NA|TRBJ1-6|TRBV7-8|once
CASSPQTGPEDSPLHF
TGTGCCAGCAGCCCCCAGACTGGTCCGGAGGATTCACCCCTCCACTTT
>NA|TRBJ2-3|TRBV15|NA
CATSRTSTDTQYF
TGTGCCACCAGCAGGACTAGCACAGATACGCAGTATTTT
>NA|TRBJ2-1|TRBV6-1|NA
CASSENPGQGSNEQFF
TGTGCCAGCAGTGAGAATCCGGGACAAGGATCTAATGAGCAGTTCTTC
>NA|TRBJ2-7|TRBV6-5|NA
CASRDTSYEQYF
TGTGCCAGCAGGGACACGTCCTACGAGCAGTACTTC
>TRBD2|TRBJ2-3|TRBV7-2|NA
CASSLAEGISGGATDTQYF
TGTGCCAGCAGCTTAGCGGAAGGTATCAGCGGGGGGGCAACAGATACGCAGTATTTT
>NA|TRBJ1-1|TRBV7-8|NA
CASSLVLDTEAFF
TGTGCCAGCAGCTTAGTTCTCGACACTGAAGCTTTCTTT
>NA|TRBJ1-1|TRBV4-1|NA
CASSQVRRAPEAFF
TGCGCCAGCAGCCAAGTTCGAAGAGCACCTGAAGCTTTCTTT
>TRBD1|TRBJ2-1|TRBV13|once
CASSLEDREKQFF
TGTGCCAGCAGCCTAGAGGACAGGGAAAAGCAGTTCTTC
>TRBD1|TRBJ1-1|TRBV2|NA
CASSVGQSIEAFF
TGTGCCAGCAGTGTGGGACAGAGCATTGAAGCTTTCTTT
>NA|TRBJ1-1|TRBV21-1|NA
CASSQGNTEAFF
TGTGCCAGCAGCCAGGGGAACACTGAAGCTTTCTTT
>TRBD1|TRBJ2-2|TRBV10-3|NA
CAIRPDRLNGELFF
TGTGCCATCCGGCCGGACAGGTTGAATGGGGAGCTGTTTTTT
>TRBD1|TRBJ1-2|TRBV6-1|NA
CASSGGTGNYGYTF
TGTGCCAGCAGTGGGGGGACAGGTAACTATGGCTACACCTTC
>NA|TRBJ1-2|TRBV5-6|once
CASGSLQISRYGYTF
TGTGCCAGCGGCTCGTTACAGATTTCCCGCTATGGCTACACCTTC
>NA|TRBJ2-1|TRBV19|NA
CASSKQAAASYNEQFF
TGTGCCAGTAGTAAACAGGCTGCGGCTTCCTACAATGAGCAGTTCTTC
>NA|TRBJ1-5|TRBV6-1|NA
CASSETAVQPQHF
TGTGCCAGCAGTGAAACGGCGGTTCAGCCCCAGCATTTT
>TRBD2|TRBJ2-1|TRBV4-1|NA
CASSQEPPSGGGNEQFF
TGCGCCAGCAGCCAAGAACCCCCTAGCGGGGGGGGCAATGAGCAGTTCTTC